The clone carrying this T cell receptor (beta chain) appeared a few times. What it binds is unknown. These data belong to a study of beta chain features in type 1 diabetes. About the study: Regarding age, gender and cell yields, patients proved similar to healthy donors. Study-wide findings and caveats: Across all four CD4+ subsets, people with type 1 diabetes showed modestly shorter TCRB CDR3s.

Reverse transcription of all isolated RNA meant that expressed TCRB transcripts were sequenced. Here immunoSEQ multiplex PCR was the method, and the copy in TCRdb shows in-frame clones only, minus some. This sample has some 160,000 clones, with approximately 9% found just once. Sort purity for all populations was recorded as exceeding 98%. The sequenced sample consisted of central memory CD4+ T cells from blood. The sequence came from a woman in her late teens or twenties with type 1 diabetes.

The CDR3 here is CATSTGAINEQYF. CDR3 bases: TGTGCCACCTCGACAGGTGCAATCAACGAGCAGTACTTC. The J gene is TRBJ2-7, the V gene TRBV28; TRBD1 is a possible D gene (6 bases). Deletions cut 10 bases from V and 5 bases from J, with 18 bases between. Germline V gene sequence: CDR1 MDHEN, CDR2 SYDVKM. The CDR3 length is 13 residues.